This T cell receptor (beta chain) was captured by sequencing in a study of radiotherapy plus CTLA-4 blockade in lung cancer. Study at large: For less than 20% of patients, objective responses occurred, and about 34% had disease control.

Study-wide results and caveats: According to reports, early shifts in blood T cell clones, alongside interferon-beta, forecast response most accurately. Among blood TCR repertoires after radiotherapy plus ipilimumab, tumor-derived clones expanded.

The CDR3 consists of 12 residues. V was shortened by 7 bases and J by 7 bases, with 13 bases between the two germline ends. The germline V gene has CDR1 MNHEY and CDR2 SVGAGI. Profiling relied on immunoSEQ multiplex PCR, and the TCRdb table lists in-frame clones only, not all of them. The table has tens of thousands of clones, roughly 86% seen once. Remarks on this clone: Its antigen remains unknown.

This sequence was found in a human donor with non-small cell lung cancer who had a partial response to radiotherapy plus ipilimumab. The specimen comprised peripheral blood, sampled from a patient treated with radiotherapy plus ipilimumab. The chain employs TRBV6-5 and TRBJ1-1; TRBD1 might be the D (6 bases). The CDR3 sequence is CASTNRVLEAFF. The CDR3 DNA reads TGTGCCAGCACGAACAGGGTCCTTGAAGCTTTCTTT.